This T cell receptor (beta chain) originates from a study of T-cell reconstitution after alpha-beta-depleted transplantation in children. Overall study results and limits: Surviving recipient T cells and thymic progenitors produced the high day-60 TCRbeta diversity seen in some patients. The origin of alpha-beta T cells about two months after transplant was reportedly several hundred expanded graft clones. One year after transplant, T-cell counts and diversity came mostly from newly produced T cells.

Concerning this clonotype: Its antigen remains unidentified.

Preparation of the TCRbeta library was carried out with unique molecular identifiers. In TCRdb, the PCR reads were re-called with MiXCR into one record per CDR3 protein. The data show 300,000 to 400,000 distinct CDR3 sequences, roughly 17% seen once. This CDR3 spans 17 amino acids. Per the germline V gene, CDR1 is SGHRS and CDR2 is YFSETQ. V was clipped by 4 bases and J by 4 bases; unmatched bases: 9. The chain links TRBV5-1 to TRBJ2-1; TRBD2 agrees at 12 bases. The sequence came from a male patient between 2 and 10 years old who had a stem cell transplant for acute lymphoblastic leukemia, so the T cells may come from the graft donor. The material was PBMCs, mostly from graft donor cells, obtained 360 days after TCRalphabeta/CD19-depleted stem cell transplant. DNA of the CDR3: TGCGCCAGCAGCCCGAGACTAGCGGGGGACGGGTACAATGAGCAGTTCTTC. Amino acids: CASSPRLAGDGYNEQFF.